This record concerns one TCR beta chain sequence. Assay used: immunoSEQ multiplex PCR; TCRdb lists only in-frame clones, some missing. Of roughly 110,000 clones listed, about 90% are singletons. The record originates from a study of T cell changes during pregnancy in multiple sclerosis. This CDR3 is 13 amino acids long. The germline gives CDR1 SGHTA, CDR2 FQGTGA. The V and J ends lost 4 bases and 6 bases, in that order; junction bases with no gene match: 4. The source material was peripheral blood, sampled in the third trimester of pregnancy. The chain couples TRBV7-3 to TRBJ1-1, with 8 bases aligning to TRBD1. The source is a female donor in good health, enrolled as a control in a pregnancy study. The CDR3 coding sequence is TGTGCCAGCAGCTCAACAGGGGGTCCTGAAGCTTTCTTT. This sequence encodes CASSSTGGPEAFF.